Listed here are 3 T cell receptor beta chains from one sample, sequenced in a study of T cells in women clearing cervical HPV infection. Some clones are missing from TCRdb's copy, which holds only in-frame ones; the method was immunoSEQ multiplex PCR. There are approximately 30,000 clones in the sample, with roughly a sixth held by the top ten. The material sequenced was blood buffy coat. The receptors originated from a woman between 18 and 70 years old with a cervical HPV16 infection that either progressed to CIN3+ or cleared (not recorded which).

As concerns this clone: The CDR3 extends 3 residues past the end of the read, so its final part is completed from the germline J gene. V and J are TRBV13 and TRBJ1-1, with unresolved D. Trimming stripped 5 bases from V and 1 base from J, with 5 bases between. Germline CDR1 PRHDT, CDR2 FYEKMQ (reference sequence). The CDR3 length is 12 residues. This chain's CDR3 is CASSPGNTEAFF. The CDR3 DNA, read in part, is TGTGCCAGCAGCCCGGGGAACACTGAA.

Comments on this clone: The read is 3 residues too short to cover the CDR3 end, so that end is filled in from the germline J gene. V is TRBV20-1 and J is TRBJ2-1, with a tentative D call TRBD1 (6 bases). The CDR3 is made up of 18 amino acids. Trimming removed 6 bases from V and 4 bases from J, with 28 bases in between. Germline V gene lookup returns CDR1 DFQATT and CDR2 SNEGSKA (reference sequence). CDR3 DNA (partial): TGCAGTGCCCAAGAATTCTCGTACCCTAGACAGGAGTACAATGAG. Its protein is CSAQEFSYPRQEYNE. The full-length CDR3 reads as CSAQEFSYPRQEYNEQFF.

A word on this clone: The observed sequence ends 3 residues before the CDR3 terminus, with the missing tail filled in from the germline J gene. V gene TRBV20-1 combines with J gene TRBJ2-3; 8 positions match TRBD2. Germline trimming cut 4 bases from V and 2 bases from J; bases unmatched to any gene: 5. CDR3 length: 14 residues. Germline CDR1 is DFQATT and CDR2 is SNEGSKA (reference sequence). This CDR3 is CSAIAAGATDTQYF. The sequenced CDR3 bases are TGCAGTGCTATCGCAGCGGGAGCCACAGATACG.